This is a list of T cell receptor beta chains from one sample in a study of blood T cells in healthy people across ages. TCRdb ran MiXCR on the 5' RACE reads and lists one entry per CDR3 protein. The sample holds around 1.1 million distinct CDR3 sequences; 35% to 40% are singletons and the top ten take around 14%. The specimen was blood. Every receptor here comes from a young man in good health. CDR3s include the opening cysteine and the closing phenylalanine or tryptophan. A D gene is named only where the DNA matches it firmly. Clone size appears in some rows only: once, few, many, or a class for an expanded clone.

>TRBJ1-3|TRBD1|TRBV4-3|.
CASSQATGVGNTIYF
TGCGCCAGCAGCCAAGCGACAGGGGTAGGAAACACCATATATTTT
>TRBJ1-2|.|TRBV4-2|few
CASTPVRGEEYGYTF
TGTGCCAGCACCCCCGTACGGGGCGAAGAATATGGCTACACCTTC
>TRBJ2-4|TRBD2|TRBV5-1|.
CASSSYPSGGGKNIQYF
TGCGCCAGCAGCTCCTACCCTAGCGGGGGAGGCAAAAACATTCAGTACTTC
>TRBJ2-7|.|TRBV2|few
CATRTESSYEQYF
TGTGCCACCCGGACCGAGAGCTCCTACGAGCAGTACTTC
>TRBJ2-5|.|TRBV7-2|.
CASRWPSQETQYF
TGTGCCAGCAGGTGGCCGAGCCAAGAGACCCAGTACTTC
>TRBJ1-5|TRBD1|TRBV20-1|few
CSARETVDRGQPQHF
TGCAGTGCTAGAGAAACGGTGGACAGGGGTCAGCCCCAGCATTTT
>TRBJ1-4|.|TRBV4-1|.
CASSQIYVEEEKLFF
TGCGCCAGCAGCCAAATATACGTGGAGGAGGAAAAACTGTTTTTT
>TRBJ2-1|.|TRBV9|.
CASSARDIGYNEQFF
TGTGCCAGCAGCGCCCGGGATATAGGGTACAATGAGCAGTTCTTC
>TRBJ2-3|.|TRBV2|.
CASSVEGRRGDTQYF
TGTGCCAGCAGTGTGGAAGGCAGGAGGGGAGATACGCAGTATTTT
>TRBJ2-1|.|TRBV5-1|.
CASSLVPAGRSYNGQFF
TGCGCCAGCAGCTTGGTCCCGGCAGGGCGGTCCTACAATGGGCAGTTCTTC
>TRBJ2-3|TRBD1|TRBV7-9|.
CASSLGRGQGARGTDTQYF
TGTGCCAGCAGCTTAGGAAGGGGACAGGGGGCGCGGGGCACAGATACGCAGTATTTT
>TRBJ1-2|.|TRBV5-1|few
CASSLRGENYGYTF
TGCGCCAGCAGCTTGAGGGGAGAGAACTATGGCTACACCTTC
>TRBJ2-5|.|TRBV20-1|few
CSASRGPPGTTQYF
TGCAGTGCTAGTCGGGGGCCTCCGGGTACGACCCAGTACTTC
>TRBJ2-3|.|TRBV29-1|.
CSVDEGIVGTQYF
TGCAGCGTTGACGAAGGGATAGTTGGTACGCAGTATTTT
>TRBJ2-1|.|TRBV5-1|.
CASSLVGGLDYHEQFF
TGCGCCAGCAGCTTAGTCGGGGGGCTAGATTACCATGAGCAGTTCTTC
>TRBJ2-6|.|TRBV7-6|.
CASSLGGVPSGANVLTF
TGTGCCAGCAGCTTAGGAGGGGTTCCCTCTGGGGCCAACGTCCTGACTTTC
>TRBJ1-2|.|TRBV29-1|few
CSVAGDIYGYTF
TGCAGCGTTGCTGGGGATATTTACGGCTACACCTTC
>TRBJ1-5|.|TRBV12-3/TRBV12-4|.
CASSLVQLAPQHF
TGTGCCAGCAGTTTAGTTCAGCTAGCGCCCCAGCATTTT
>TRBJ2-1|.|TRBV29-1|few
CSVGGQTNEQFF
TGCAGCGTCGGGGGACAGACAAATGAGCAGTTCTTC
>TRBJ1-2|.|TRBV4-3|few
CASSQTGGVLYYGYTF
TGCGCCAGCAGCCAAACCGGCGGAGTCCTCTACTATGGCTACACCTTC
>TRBJ1-2|TRBD1|TRBV7-6|few
CASSPQGVSNYGYTF
TGTGCCAGCAGCCCCCAGGGGGTCTCTAACTATGGCTACACCTTC
>TRBJ2-1|.|TRBV19|few
CASSGARINEQFF
TGTGCCAGTAGTGGGGCCCGGATCAATGAGCAGTTCTTC
>TRBJ2-1|.|TRBV10-3|.
CAISDFGHNEQFF
TGTGCCATCAGTGATTTTGGGCACAATGAGCAGTTCTTC
>TRBJ2-1|.|TRBV20-1|.
CSGRLRGANEQFF
TGCAGTGGTAGGCTTAGGGGGGCAAATGAGCAGTTCTTC
>TRBJ2-1|.|TRBV25-1|few
CASSEPGSSYNEQFF
TGTGCCAGCAGTGAACCAGGGAGCTCCTACAATGAGCAGTTCTTC
>TRBJ2-1|TRBD2|TRBV6-5|few
CASSTGGTTNEQFF
TGTGCCAGCAGTACGGGAGGGACTACTAATGAGCAGTTCTTC
>TRBJ2-5|.|TRBV20-1|.
CSARVSQGQETQYF
TGCAGTGCTAGAGTCTCCCAGGGGCAAGAGACCCAGTACTTC
>TRBJ1-5|.|TRBV5-6|.
CASSLRGNLNQPQHF
TGTGCCAGCAGCCTACGGGGGAATCTCAATCAGCCCCAGCATTTT
>TRBJ1-6|.|TRBV28|few
CASSSGQSYNSPLHF
TGTGCCAGCAGTTCCGGACAATCCTATAATTCACCCCTCCACTTT
>TRBJ2-3|TRBD1|TRBV4-2|.
CASSQEDDRGMGTQYF
TGTGCCAGCAGCCAAGAGGACGACAGGGGGATGGGTACGCAGTATTTT
>TRBJ2-1|.|TRBV3-1|.
CASSQGLYSEQFF
TGTGCCAGCAGCCAAGGCCTCTACAGTGAGCAGTTCTTC
>TRBJ2-7|.|TRBV12-3/TRBV12-4|few
CASTSHRKEQYF
TGTGCCAGCACCTCACATCGGAAAGAGCAGTACTTC
>TRBJ2-7|TRBD1|TRBV7-2|.
CASSLVAGGFYEQYF
TGTGCCAGCAGCTTAGTGGCAGGGGGATTCTACGAGCAGTACTTC
>TRBJ2-5|.|TRBV5-5|few
CASSLWTLEETQYF
TGTGCCAGCAGCCTGTGGACCTTAGAGGAGACCCAGTACTTC
>TRBJ2-3|.|TRBV5-1|.
CASSSGLHTDTQYF
TGCGCCAGCAGCTCGGGACTCCACACAGATACGCAGTATTTT
>TRBJ2-3|.|TRBV7-2|many
CASSLIGGTDTQYF
TGTGCCAGCAGCTTAATCGGGGGCACAGATACGCAGTATTTT
>TRBJ1-2|TRBD1|TRBV7-2|.
CANSLGQGKYGYTF
TGTGCCAACAGCTTGGGACAGGGTAAATATGGCTACACCTTC
>TRBJ1-1|.|TRBV20-1|few
CSGSRNTEAFF
TGCAGTGGGTCGAGGAACACTGAAGCTTTCTTT
>TRBJ2-5|.|TRBV9|few
CASSPPDKTQYF
TGTGCCAGCAGCCCTCCGGATAAGACCCAGTACTTC
>TRBJ2-3|.|TRBV5-1|few
CASSFIATDTQYF
TGCGCCAGCAGCTTTATAGCCACAGATACGCAGTATTTT
>TRBJ2-2|.|TRBV6-5|.
CASAVQDTFTGELFF
TGTGCCAGCGCTGTCCAGGACACCTTCACCGGGGAGCTGTTTTTT
>TRBJ2-3|.|TRBV9|.
CASSVATNTDTLYF
TGTGCCAGCAGCGTAGCTACCAATACAGATACGCTGTATTTT
>TRBJ2-7|.|TRBV29-1|.
CSVQDGVYEQYF
TGCAGCGTCCAAGACGGGGTCTACGAGCAGTACTTC
>TRBJ2-7|.|TRBV12-3/TRBV12-4|.
CASSVLQGNYEQYF
TGTGCCAGCAGTGTTCTCCAGGGGAACTACGAGCAGTACTTC
>TRBJ2-1|TRBD1|TRBV10-3|.
CAIRPGGSYNERFF
TGTGCCATCAGGCCAGGGGGCTCCTACAATGAGCGGTTCTTC
>TRBJ1-1|.|TRBV20-1|.
CSASPGALTGNTEAFF
TGCAGTGCTAGTCCAGGGGCCCTGACAGGGAACACTGAAGCTTTCTTT
>TRBJ2-5|.|TRBV2|.
CASSKDLRETQYF
TGTGCCAGCAGTAAGGACTTGCGGGAGACCCAGTACTTC
>TRBJ1-2|.|TRBV7-8|few
CASSLKWGAQLDYGYTF
TGTGCCAGCAGCTTAAAGTGGGGGGCCCAGTTAGACTATGGCTACACCTTC
>TRBJ1-2|TRBD1|TRBV10-3|few
CAISRDRGTSYGYTF
TGTGCCATCAGCCGGGACAGGGGAACTTCCTATGGCTACACCTTC
>TRBJ2-5|TRBD1|TRBV20-1|few
CSARVNAQGATQETQYF
TGCAGTGCTAGAGTAAACGCCCAGGGGGCCACTCAAGAGACCCAGTACTTC
>TRBJ1-5|.|TRBV4-1|.
CASSQGQNSNQPQHF
TGCGCCAGCAGCCAAGGACAGAATAGCAATCAGCCCCAGCATTTT
>TRBJ2-7|TRBD1|TRBV6-2/TRBV6-3|.
CASSYPRATGTTYEQYF
TGTGCCAGCAGTTATCCACGTGCGACAGGGACGACCTACGAGCAGTACTTC